These 6 T cell receptor beta chains originate from one sample sequenced in a study of T cells after somatic rescue of genetic block. Clones were read by immunoSEQ multiplex PCR, and TCRdb kept only the in-frame ones, dropping some. The table lists under 15,000 clones, 71% of them singletons. The source material was peripheral blood mononuclear cells (PBMCs). These receptors were obtained from a boy aged 5-17 years.

The chain combines TRBV5-1 with TRBJ2-3; D is ambiguous. The CDR3 consists of 13 residues. Deletions cut 4 bases from V and 2 bases from J, with 8 bases between. CDR1 and CDR2 (germline): SGHRS, YFSETQ. DNA for the CDR3: TGCGCCAGCAGCACACGGGCCACAGATACGCAGTATTTT. As protein: CASSTRATDTQYF.

This rearrangement joins TRBV5-4 to TRBJ2-1; D perhaps matches TRBD2 (6 bases). The germline gives CDR1 SGHNT, CDR2 YYREEE (reference sequence). V was cut by 3 bases and J by 5 bases, with 18 bases left in between. CDR3 length equals 16 residues. CDR3 region: CASSSSSTSLNNEQFF. In DNA, the CDR3 is TGTGCCAGCAGCTCCAGTTCCACTAGCTTGAACAATGAGCAGTTCTTC. Full variable domain (missing parts from reference TRBV5-4 and TRBJ2-1): ETGVTQSPTHLIKTRGQQVTLRCSSQSGHNTVSWYQQALGQGPQFIFQYYREEENGRGNFPPRFSGLQFPNYSSELNVNALELDDSALYLCASSSSSTSLNNEQFFGPGTRLTVL.

This chain uses TRBV29-1 with TRBJ2-7; D may be TRBD2 (8 bases). Trimming cost V 7 bases and J 10 bases, with 17 bases left between them. The CDR3 consists of 11 residues. Germline CDR1 is SQVTM and CDR2 is ANQGSEA. The CDR3 nucleotides read TGCAGCGCCCGGGGGGGACAGTTACAGTACTTC. Residues: CSARGGQLQYF.

The chain is built from TRBV7-6 and TRBJ2-3; D is tentatively TRBD1 or TRBD2 (6 bases each). Trimming took 1 base from V and 4 from J, leaving 9 bases between them. The CDR3 is 14 amino acids. Per germline, CDR1 SGHVS and CDR2 FNYEAQ. For the CDR3, the DNA is TGTGCCAGCAGCTTAGACGGGGGCCCAGATACGCAGTATTTT. As protein: CASSLDGGPDTQYF.

To note about this clone: A read error may produce the germline difference seen at one junction end. V is TRBV18 and J is TRBJ2-6; tentatively, D is TRBD1 (5 bases). The CDR3 loop spans 11 amino acids. Germline loops: CDR1 KGHSH, CDR2 LQKENI. CDR3 protein: CASSPDTVVAF. Written as DNA, the CDR3 is TGTGCCAGCTCACCGGACACAGTGGTAGCTTTC.

This clone was detected only a few times. CDR3 coding DNA: TGTGCCAGTAGTATGCTCATGGAGGCGGCAGGAGCCGGGGAGCTGTTTTTT. Its translation: CASSMLMEAAGAGELFF. This chain connects TRBV19 to TRBJ2-2, with a weak D call TRBD2 (5 bases). Germline assignment: CDR1 LNHDA and CDR2 SQIVND (reference sequence). CDR3 size: 17 residues. The V end was cut by 3 bases, the J end by 6 bases, with 20 bases between.